A selection of T cell receptor beta chains follows, all from one sample in a study of cytomegalovirus exposure and HLA in healthy donors. This table comes from immunoSEQ multiplex PCR, and its TCRdb copy is limited to in-frame clones, with some not included. The top ten hold around 6.4% of the sample, which has roughly 79,000 clones, 70% to 75% seen once. The specimen was PBMCs. These receptors came from a woman between 45 and 60 years old in good health and CMV-seropositive. Each CDR3 is given with its conserved first and last residue.

>TRBJ1-2|TRBV4-1
CASSHPGGDSYTF
>TRBJ2-1|TRBV28
CASLGLAGVGEQFF
>TRBJ2-6|TRBV7-9
CASGGSGANVLTF
>TRBJ1-2|TRBV6-6
CATRDREGYGYTF
>TRBJ2-3|TRBV27
CASSTRLAGVRTDTQYF
>TRBJ2-1|TRBV11-3
CASSLVATSSYNEQFF
>TRBJ2-1|TRBV10-1
CASSEPNGRSYNEQFF
>TRBJ1-1|TRBV6-1
CASSELGGSTEAFF
>TRBJ2-7|TRBV27
CASSRPGLAEQYF
>TRBJ1-2|TRBV27
CASSLYGGTGSYGYTF
>TRBJ1-1|TRBV28
CASGLLWTEAFF
>TRBJ2-7|TRBV27
CASSLGLAVSYEQYF
>TRBJ2-2|TRBV2
CASRTGGSPNTGELFF
>TRBJ1-4|TRBV9
CASSVAQGRGEKLFF
>TRBJ1-1|TRBV6-5
CASSFNRGGTEAFF
>TRBJ1-1|TRBV6-5
CASSYLPGRGATEAFF
>TRBJ2-1|TRBV10-3
CAIREREEYNEQFF
>TRBJ2-5|TRBV6-5
CASSYSWAQRETQYF
>TRBJ1-2|TRBV27
CASSLIGVGGYTF
>TRBJ1-1|TRBV6-6
CASSYGQGAAGTEAFF
>TRBJ1-2|TRBV5-1
CASSIGTGGDYGYTF
>TRBJ2-2|TRBV7-9
CASSLEAGRAAGELFF
>TRBJ1-2|TRBV29-1
CSVEGGGVYQGYTF
>TRBJ2-3|TRBV29-1
CSVSGGLAGTADTQYF
>TRBJ1-5|TRBV7-6
CASSLGPGGQSQPQHF
>TRBJ1-1|TRBV27
CASRVRAPTEAFF
>TRBJ2-1|TRBV6-5
CASSYWDGRNEQFF
>TRBJ1-1|TRBV10-3
CAIRRQSSTEVFF
>TRBJ2-1|TRBV30
CAWSVSLAELVF
>TRBJ2-5|TRBV5-1
CASSVGQPRETQYF
>TRBJ2-7|TRBV7-9
CASSFTRVNEQYF
>TRBJ2-2|TRBV5-6
CASSPLGLAGGMTGELFF
>TRBJ2-1|TRBV29-1
CSVNRESDEQFF
>TRBJ1-5|TRBV28
CASRTGVSNQPQHF
>TRBJ2-1|TRBV5-8
CASSLVLAGRSYNEQFF
>TRBJ1-3|TRBV28
CASSWGQGNTIYF
>TRBJ2-5|TRBV25-1
CASSEGLVAGVVETQYF
>TRBJ2-5|TRBV7-3
CASTLAGGPGGQKETQYF
>TRBJ1-3|TRBV11-2
CASSPGWTGRNTIYF
>TRBJ1-5|TRBV28
CASSRQANQPQHF
>TRBJ2-3|TRBV28
CASRRGTDTQYF
>TRBJ1-5|TRBV2
CASTPGRGLNQPQHF
>TRBJ2-3|TRBV4-1
CASSQDRFRGASTDTQYF
>TRBJ1-1|TRBV15
CATSKGLPNTEAFF
>TRBJ2-2|TRBV27
CASSSRDRGPGELFF
>TRBJ2-1|TRBV9
CASSVQRGGRAESEQFF
>TRBJ1-1|TRBV5-8
CASSPTRQPGNTEAFF
>TRBJ2-5|TRBV6-5
CASSREQGAETQYF